The source of this T cell receptor beta chain is a study of T cells after yellow fever vaccination. Overall study: Libraries from low-cell-number fractions were prepared with the SMART-Seq v4 Ultra Low Input RNA kit. General study points: The booster saw the reappearance of most primary-vaccination clones (roughly 97% CD4, about 88% CD8).

A process of 5'RACE template switching, which added a universal primer site and UMIs, was used to make TCR cDNA. MiXCR, run by TCRdb on the 5' RACE reads, gives a single entry per CDR3 protein. The sample lists 500,000 to 650,000 distinct CDR3 sequences, roughly a sixth occurring once. This clonotype was recorded a few times. Its specificity is not known. The length of the CDR3 is 15 residues. The germline V and J ends were trimmed by 6 bases and 7 bases, with 16 bases remaining between them. CDR1 and CDR2 from the germline V gene are SEHNR and FQNEAQ (reference sequence). Sequenced material: PBMCs, taken 5 to 6 days after the first yellow fever vaccination. V gene TRBV7-9 combines with J gene TRBJ1-6; D is perhaps TRBD1 (5 bases). This sequence originates from a man aged 18 to 30 who received the YFV17D yellow fever vaccine. The CDR3 DNA follows: TGTGCCAGCAGTCTCCTGGGGGTTGGCAATTCACCCCTCCACTTT. This sequence encodes CASSLLGVGNSPLHF.